The entry below describes one T cell receptor beta chain. The data belong to a study of monozygotic twins with cystic fibrosis. Assay: immunoSEQ multiplex PCR; the TCRdb copy retains only in-frame clones and omits some. The sample has 4,000 to 5,500 clones, around 96% seen once; the top ten hold 2.5% to 3.5%. This receptor was taken from a boy aged 2-9 years with cystic fibrosis. The sample taken for sequencing was blood.

In nucleotides, the CDR3 is TGTGCCAGCAGCGCAGGGGAGTGGACTGAAGCTTTCTTT. It translates to CASSAGEWTEAFF. The V gene is TRBV9, the J gene TRBJ1-1; maybe TRBD1 (6 bases). CDR3 length: 13 residues. CDR1 is SGDLS and CDR2 is YYNGEE in the germline V gene. V was pared by 3 bases and J by 5 bases, with 11 bases between.